The entry below gives a single TCR beta chain sequence along with its context. In the original workflow: Using reference gene primer amplification, nucleated cell counts were estimated. Libraries were prepared by immunoSEQ multiplex PCR; TCRdb keeps only in-frame clonotypes and omits some of them. V and J calls and clone size follow that table, whereas D and trimming were derived from the DNA. The sample holds approximately 350,000 clones; about 90% are singletons and the top ten take around 3.5%. The CDR3 contains 18 residues. The sample belongs to a study of blood T cell repertoires in COVID-19. In the study overall: The origin of the acute and convalescent COVID-19 samples was the United States, Italy and Spain. T cells, B-cell-depleted T cells, or PBMCs supplied cDNA or gDNA.

Specimen: peripheral blood. The chain is built from TRBV21-1 and TRBJ2-7; the D call TRBD1 from the table was never checked on the DNA. TRBV21-1 is assigned pseudogene status. The TCR comes from a woman aged 18-35 years who had recovered from COVID-19. The CDR3 DNA follows: TGTGCCAGCAGCAAAAAAGGGGCCCCCCTTCGTCAAGGCTACGAGCAGTACGTC. This codes for CASSKKGAPLRQGYEQYV.